This TCR beta chain was recovered during a study of blood T cells in healthy people across ages. Overall study results and limits: Estimated diversity across one million T cells was deemed an underestimate. The study could not conclusively compare naive and antigen-experienced cells, given its unsorted PBMCs.

CDR3 length: 14 residues. V was shortened by 8 bases and J by 6 bases, with 17 bases between the two germline ends. CDR1 is LNHNV, CDR2 YYDKDF, per germline (reference sequence). It was with a sample-barcoded 5' primer and a J-beta primer mix that a second PCR of roughly 7 to 12 cycles was run. TCRdb itself ran the 5' RACE reads through MiXCR, one entry per CDR3 protein. The sample includes 590,000 or so distinct CDR3 sequences, about 30% of them seen just once. This clonotype was found many times. Its antigen is unknown. The clonotype comes from a woman of 80 years or more in good health. The chain combines TRBV15 with TRBJ2-4, with D possibly TRBD1 on 5 matching bases. Specimen: blood. The CDR3 nucleotides read TGTGCCACCGCAAATGAAAGGGGATTAAACATTCAGTACTTC. It yields the protein CATANERGLNIQYF.